This entry is about one T cell receptor beta chain. This clonotype showed up many times. Its antigen target is currently unknown. There are no base qualities to consult, and no much larger clone falls within one base. The sample belongs to a study of CD8+CD57+ T cells in acquired aplastic anemia (dated by TCRdb to the late 2010s). At the level of the whole study: Extracted DNA from sorted CD4+ and CD8+ cells averaged around 3.3 ug, ranging from roughly 0.2 to 30 ug. CD8+CD57+ expansion was defined as frequency above the mean frequency observed in healthy subjects. Study-level results and caveats: Patients and healthy controls showed no significant difference in CD8+ Simpson's diversity (P=0.060). Around 27 CD8+ CDR3 sequences were shared between patients and controls but appeared highly expressed in patients and within their immunodominant clones.

V lost 6 bases and J lost 5 bases; the stretch between them is 14 bases long. Including the terminal cysteine and phenylalanine, the CDR3 comprises 14 residues. Kept here is only the CDR3 DNA, which spans 42 bases and is read in frame from base 1. Expansion of CD8+CD57+ cells had been shown by flow cytometry in the patients chosen for sequencing. All patients had severe acquired aplastic anemia diagnosed by International Study of Aplastic Anemia and Agranulocytosis and Camitta criteria. At the time blood was sampled, none of the patients had received any therapy. In the study, sorted CD4+ and CD8+ blood T cells from patients with severe aplastic anemia and from healthy subjects underwent deep sequencing of TCR repertoires. Patients were enrolled under clinicaltrials.gov protocols 00001620, 01623167, 00001397, 00071045, 00081523 and 00961064 in the USA. Ficoll-Paque density gradient centrifugation was used to isolate peripheral blood mononuclear cells. Before DNA extraction, CD4+ and CD8+ T cells were sorted by FACS or by magnetic beads.

TCR beta VDJ combination and CDR3 sequence profiling used genomic DNA as the template. An Illumina HiSeq 2000 was used for TCR repertoire sequencing. The paper's data handling went like this. TRBV/TRBJ rearrangement plots, CDR3 size and DJ length profiles, and Simpson's diversity index were used to assess repertoires. The most abundant DNA sequence in the deep sequencing data was defined as the immunodominant clone. CDR3 amino acid sequences were screened for sharing across subjects and compared with published repertoires and the VDJdb database. TCRdb itself trimmed the public reads at Q25 with fastp, ran MiXCR and retained productive beta chains. Every CDR3 protein is listed once, alongside the most common genes and DNA of its rows. The V and J calls shown here were made by TCRdb, not taken from the authors' results. The sample table contains under 350,000 distinct CDR3 sequences; only one count was recorded for under 65% of them. The ten top clones hold around 1.3% of the sample.

Recombination connected TRBV12-3 or TRBV12-4 to TRBJ1-5, with the D gene not clear enough to name. The sequence came from a human donor with aplastic anemia. The sequenced sample was sorted CD4+, CD8+, or CD8+CD57+ T cells (not recorded which) from PBMCs. The bases read TGTGCCAGCAGCCTTGGTGAAGTGGATCAGCCCCAGCATTTT. This translates into CASSLGEVDQPQHF.